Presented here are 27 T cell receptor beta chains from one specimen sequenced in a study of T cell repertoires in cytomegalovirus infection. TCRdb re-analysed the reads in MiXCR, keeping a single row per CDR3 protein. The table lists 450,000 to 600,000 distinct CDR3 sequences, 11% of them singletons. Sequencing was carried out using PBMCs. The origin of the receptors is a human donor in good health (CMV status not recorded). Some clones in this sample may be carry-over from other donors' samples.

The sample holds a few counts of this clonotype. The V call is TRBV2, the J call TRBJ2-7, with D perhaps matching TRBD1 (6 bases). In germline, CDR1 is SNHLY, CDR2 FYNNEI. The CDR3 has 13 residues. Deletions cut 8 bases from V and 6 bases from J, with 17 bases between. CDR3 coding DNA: TGTGCCAGCCCCCCAGGGGAGTCTGGCGAGCAGTACTTC. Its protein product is CASPPGESGEQYF.

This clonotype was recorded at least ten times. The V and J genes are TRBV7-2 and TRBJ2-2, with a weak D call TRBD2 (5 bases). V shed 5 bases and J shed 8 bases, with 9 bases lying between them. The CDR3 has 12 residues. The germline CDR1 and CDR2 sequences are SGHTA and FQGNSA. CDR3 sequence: CASSGGWGELFF. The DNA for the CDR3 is TGTGCCAGCAGCGGAGGATGGGGGGAGCTGTTTTTT.

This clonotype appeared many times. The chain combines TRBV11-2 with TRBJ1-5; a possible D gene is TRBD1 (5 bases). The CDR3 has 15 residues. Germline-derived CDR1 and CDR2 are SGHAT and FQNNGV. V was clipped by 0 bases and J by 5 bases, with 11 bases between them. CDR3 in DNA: TGTGCCAGCAGCTTAGAGGGTGGAGGGGATCAGCCCCAGCATTTT. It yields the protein CASSLEGGGDQPQHF.

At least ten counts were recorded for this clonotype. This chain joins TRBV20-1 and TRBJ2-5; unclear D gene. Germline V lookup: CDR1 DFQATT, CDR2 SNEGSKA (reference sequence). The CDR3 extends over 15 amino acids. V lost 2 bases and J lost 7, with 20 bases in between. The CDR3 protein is CSARPLTVTLGTQYF. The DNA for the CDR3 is TGCAGTGCTAGACCTCTGACGGTCACTTTAGGGACCCAGTACTTC.

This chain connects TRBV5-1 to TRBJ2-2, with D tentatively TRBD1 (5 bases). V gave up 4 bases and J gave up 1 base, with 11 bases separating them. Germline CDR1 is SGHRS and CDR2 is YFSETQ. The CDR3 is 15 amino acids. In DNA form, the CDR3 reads TGCGCCAGCAGCGCAGGGCAGGAGAACACCGGGGAGCTGTTTTTT. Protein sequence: CASSAGQENTGELFF.

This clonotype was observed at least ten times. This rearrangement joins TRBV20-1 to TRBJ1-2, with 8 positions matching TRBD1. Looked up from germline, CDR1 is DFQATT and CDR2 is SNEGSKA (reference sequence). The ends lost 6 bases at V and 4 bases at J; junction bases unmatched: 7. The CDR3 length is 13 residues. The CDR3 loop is CSALYDRGYGYTF. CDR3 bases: TGCAGTGCCCTCTACGACAGGGGCTATGGCTACACCTTC.

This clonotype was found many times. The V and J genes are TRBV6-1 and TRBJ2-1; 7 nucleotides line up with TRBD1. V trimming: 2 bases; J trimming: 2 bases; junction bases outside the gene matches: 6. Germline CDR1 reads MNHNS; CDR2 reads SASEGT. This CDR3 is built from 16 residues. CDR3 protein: CASSERGRRPYNEQFF. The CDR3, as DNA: TGTGCCAGCAGTGAAAGGGGGCGAAGGCCCTACAATGAGCAGTTCTTC.

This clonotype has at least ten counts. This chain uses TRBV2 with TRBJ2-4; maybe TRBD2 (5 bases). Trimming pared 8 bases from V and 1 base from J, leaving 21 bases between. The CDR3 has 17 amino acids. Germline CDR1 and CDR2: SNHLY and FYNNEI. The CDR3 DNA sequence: TGTGCCAGCGGCGCTACCCGGGGAGAGAGGGCCAAAAACATTCAGTACTTC. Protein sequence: CASGATRGERAKNIQYF. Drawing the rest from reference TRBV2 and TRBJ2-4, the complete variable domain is EPEVTQTPSHQVTQMGQEVILRCVPISNHLYFYWYRQILGQKVEFLVSFYNNEISEKSEIFDDQFSVERPDGSNFTLKIRSTKLEDSAMYFCASGATRGERAKNIQYFGAGTRLSVL.

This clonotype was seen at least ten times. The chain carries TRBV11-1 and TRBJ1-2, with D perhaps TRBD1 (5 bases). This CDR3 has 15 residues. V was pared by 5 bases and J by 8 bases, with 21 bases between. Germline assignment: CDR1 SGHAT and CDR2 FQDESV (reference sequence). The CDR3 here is CASSPGTALRKGYTF. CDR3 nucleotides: TGTGCCAGCAGCCCCGGGACCGCGCTTAGGAAGGGCTACACCTTC. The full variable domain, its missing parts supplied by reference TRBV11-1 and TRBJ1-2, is EAEVAQSPRYKITEKSQAVAFWCDPISGHATLYWYRQILGQGPELLVQFQDESVVDDSQLPKDRFSAERLKGVDSTLKIQPAELGDSAMYLCASSPGTALRKGYTFGSGTRLTVV.

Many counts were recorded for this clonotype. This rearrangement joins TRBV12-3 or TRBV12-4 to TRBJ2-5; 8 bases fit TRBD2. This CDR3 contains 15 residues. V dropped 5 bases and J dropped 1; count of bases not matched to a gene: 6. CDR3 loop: CASSLGLAIQETQYF. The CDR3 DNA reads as TGTGCCAGCAGTCTTGGACTAGCCATCCAAGAGACCCAGTACTTC.

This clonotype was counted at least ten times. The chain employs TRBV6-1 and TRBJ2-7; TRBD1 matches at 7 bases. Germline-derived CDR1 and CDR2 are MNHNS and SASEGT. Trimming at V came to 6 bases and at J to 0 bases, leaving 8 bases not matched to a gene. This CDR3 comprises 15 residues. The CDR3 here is CASRDRQGLSYEQYF. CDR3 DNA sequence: TGTGCCAGCAGAGACAGACAGGGCCTCTCCTACGAGCAGTACTTC.

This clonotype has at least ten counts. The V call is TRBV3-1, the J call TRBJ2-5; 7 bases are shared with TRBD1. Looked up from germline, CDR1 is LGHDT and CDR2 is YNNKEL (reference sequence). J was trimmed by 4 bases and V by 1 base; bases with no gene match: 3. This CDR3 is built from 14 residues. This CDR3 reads CASSQASGGETQYF. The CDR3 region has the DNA TGTGCCAGCAGCCAAGCCTCAGGGGGAGAGACCCAGTACTTC.

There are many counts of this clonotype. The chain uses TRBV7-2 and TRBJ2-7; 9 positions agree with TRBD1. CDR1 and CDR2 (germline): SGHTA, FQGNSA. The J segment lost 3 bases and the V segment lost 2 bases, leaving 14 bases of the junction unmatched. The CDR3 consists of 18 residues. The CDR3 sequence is CASSLRKSFGTGNYEQYF. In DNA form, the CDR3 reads TGTGCCAGCAGCTTAAGGAAATCCTTCGGGACAGGGAACTACGAGCAGTACTTC. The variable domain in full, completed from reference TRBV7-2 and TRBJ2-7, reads GAGVSQSPSNKVTEKGKDVELRCDPISGHTALYWYRQSLGQGLEFLIYFQGNSAPDKSGLPSDRFSAERTGGSVSTLTIQRTQQEDSAVYLCASSLRKSFGTGNYEQYFGPGTRLTVT.

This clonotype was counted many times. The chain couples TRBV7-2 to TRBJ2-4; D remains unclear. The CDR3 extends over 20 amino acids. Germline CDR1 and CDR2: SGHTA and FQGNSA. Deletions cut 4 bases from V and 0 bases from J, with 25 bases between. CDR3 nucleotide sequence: TGTGCCAGCAGCTCCGCTTCGTCGGCGAGCCTGATTCTAGCCAAAAACATTCAGTACTTC. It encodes CASSSASSASLILAKNIQYF.

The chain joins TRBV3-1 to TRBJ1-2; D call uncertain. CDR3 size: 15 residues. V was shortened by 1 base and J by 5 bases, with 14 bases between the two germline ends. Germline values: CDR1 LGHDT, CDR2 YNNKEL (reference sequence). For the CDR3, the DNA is TGTGCCAGCAGCCAAGCCAGGTCGAGTATTTATGGCTACACCTTC. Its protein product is CASSQARSSIYGYTF. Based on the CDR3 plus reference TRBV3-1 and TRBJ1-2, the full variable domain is DTAVSQTPKYLVTQMGNDKSIKCEQNLGHDTMYWYKQDSKKFLKIMFSYNNKELIINETVPNRFSPKSPDKAHLNLHINSLELGDSAVYFCASSQARSSIYGYTFGSGTRLTVV.

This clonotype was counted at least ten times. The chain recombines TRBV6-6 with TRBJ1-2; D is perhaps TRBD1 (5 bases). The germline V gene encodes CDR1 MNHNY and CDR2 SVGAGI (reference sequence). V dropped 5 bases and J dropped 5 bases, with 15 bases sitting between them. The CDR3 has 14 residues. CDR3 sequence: CASSIGAGGYGYTF. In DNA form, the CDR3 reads TGTGCCAGCAGTATCGGAGCCGGGGGTTATGGCTACACCTTC.

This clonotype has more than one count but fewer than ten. The CDR3 nucleotides are TGTGCCAGCAGTGAAGGCAGGCTCCTGGCTGGCAATCAGCCCCAGCATTTT. Translated: CASSEGRLLAGNQPQHF. This chain joins TRBV2 and TRBJ1-5; D is undetermined. There are 17 residues in the CDR3. The V gene lost 1 base and the J gene lost 2 bases, with 15 bases spanning the gap. Germline V gene data show CDR1 as SNHLY and CDR2 as FYNNEI.

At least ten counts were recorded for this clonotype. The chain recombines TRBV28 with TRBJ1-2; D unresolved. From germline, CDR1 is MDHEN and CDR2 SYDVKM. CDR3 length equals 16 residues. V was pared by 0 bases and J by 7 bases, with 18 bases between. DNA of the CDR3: TGTGCCAGCAGTTTATGGCGCGACCCCGCGGATGGTGGCTACACCTTC. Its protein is CASSLWRDPADGGYTF.

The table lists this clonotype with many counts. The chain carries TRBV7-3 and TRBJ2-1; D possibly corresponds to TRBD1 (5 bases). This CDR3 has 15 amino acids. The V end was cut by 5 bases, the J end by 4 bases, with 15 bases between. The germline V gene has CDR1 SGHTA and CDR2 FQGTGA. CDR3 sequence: CASSPQETVYNEQFF. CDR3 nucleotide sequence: TGTGCCAGCAGCCCACAGGAGACAGTATACAATGAGCAGTTCTTC. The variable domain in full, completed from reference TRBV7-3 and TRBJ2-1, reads GAGVSQTPSNKVTEKGKYVELRCDPISGHTALYWYRQSLGQGPEFLIYFQGTGAADDSGLPNDRFFAVRPEGSVSTLKIQRTERGDSAVYLCASSPQETVYNEQFFGPGTRLTVL.

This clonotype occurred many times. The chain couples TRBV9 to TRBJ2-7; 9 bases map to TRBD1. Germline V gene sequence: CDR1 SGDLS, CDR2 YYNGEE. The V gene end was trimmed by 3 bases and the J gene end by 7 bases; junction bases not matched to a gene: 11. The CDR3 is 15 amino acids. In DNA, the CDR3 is TGTGCCAGCAGCGAGCGGGACAGGGACCTACGGGAGCAGTACTTC. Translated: CASSERDRDLREQYF.

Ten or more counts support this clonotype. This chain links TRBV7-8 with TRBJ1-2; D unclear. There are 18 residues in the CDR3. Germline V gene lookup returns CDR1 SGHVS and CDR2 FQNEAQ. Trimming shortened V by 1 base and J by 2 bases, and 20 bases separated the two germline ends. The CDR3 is CASSLGPFHDDRNYGYTF. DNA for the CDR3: TGTGCCAGCAGCTTAGGACCCTTTCACGACGACCGAAACTATGGCTACACCTTC.

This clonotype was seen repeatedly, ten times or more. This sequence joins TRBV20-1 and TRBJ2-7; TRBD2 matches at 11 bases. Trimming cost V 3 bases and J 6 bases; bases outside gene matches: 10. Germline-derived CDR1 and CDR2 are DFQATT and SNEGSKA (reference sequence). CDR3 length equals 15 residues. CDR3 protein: CSARAPSGRFLEQYF. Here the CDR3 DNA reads TGCAGTGCTAGGGCCCCTAGCGGGAGGTTTCTCGAGCAGTACTTC.

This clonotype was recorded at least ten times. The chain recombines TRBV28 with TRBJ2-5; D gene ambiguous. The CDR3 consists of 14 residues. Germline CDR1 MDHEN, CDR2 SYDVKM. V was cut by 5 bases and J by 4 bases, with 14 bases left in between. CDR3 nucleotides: TGTGCCAGCAGTGCCATACCCTTAGGAGAGACCCAGTACTTC. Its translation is CASSAIPLGETQYF.

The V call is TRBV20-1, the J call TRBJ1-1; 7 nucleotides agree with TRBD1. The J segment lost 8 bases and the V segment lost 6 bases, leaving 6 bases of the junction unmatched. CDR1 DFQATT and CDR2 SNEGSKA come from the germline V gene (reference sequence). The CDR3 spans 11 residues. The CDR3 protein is CSAPGGPEAFF. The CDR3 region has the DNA TGCAGTGCACCAGGGGGGCCGGAAGCTTTCTTT.

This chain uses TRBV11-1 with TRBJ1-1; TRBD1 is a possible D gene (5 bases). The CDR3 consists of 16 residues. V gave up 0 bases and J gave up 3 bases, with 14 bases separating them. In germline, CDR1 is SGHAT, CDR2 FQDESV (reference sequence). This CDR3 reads CASSLALRQGDTEAFF. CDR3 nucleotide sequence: TGTGCCAGCAGCTTAGCGCTACGGCAAGGGGACACTGAAGCTTTCTTT.

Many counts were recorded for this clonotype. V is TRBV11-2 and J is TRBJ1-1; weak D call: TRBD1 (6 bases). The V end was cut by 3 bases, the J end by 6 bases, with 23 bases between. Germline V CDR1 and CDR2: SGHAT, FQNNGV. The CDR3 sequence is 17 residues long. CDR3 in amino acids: CASSFVAALQGYSEAFF. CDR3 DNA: TGTGCCAGCAGCTTCGTCGCAGCGCTACAGGGTTACTCTGAAGCTTTCTTT.

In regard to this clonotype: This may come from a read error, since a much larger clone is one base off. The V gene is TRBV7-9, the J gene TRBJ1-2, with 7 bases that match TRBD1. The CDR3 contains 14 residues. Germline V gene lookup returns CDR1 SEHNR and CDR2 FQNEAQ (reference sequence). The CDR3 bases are TGTACCAGCAGCTCGGGACAGATGGGACATGGCTACACCTTC. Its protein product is CTSSSGQMGHGYTF.